These 30 T cell receptor beta chains were sequenced from one sample in a study of cytomegalovirus exposure and HLA in healthy donors (TCRdb year 2017). Library generation was performed with the immunoSEQ multiplex PCR assay. The multiplex PCR relied on a mix of 60 forward primers for TCR Vbeta segments and 13 reverse primers for TCR Jbeta segments. Not all clones reach the TCRdb copy of this immuneACCESS table, which keeps in-frame sequences only. Checked studies attribute under half of the gap to unresolved V genes and leave the rest unexplained. The sample table shows about 200,000 clones, and roughly four fifths are seen once. The ten largest clonotypes hold 1.1% to 1.5% of the sample. The sequenced material came from PBMCs. All receptors derive from a girl under 18 in good health and CMV-seronegative.

The chain uses TRBV5-1 and TRBJ2-7; D is uncertain. Trimming shortened V by 8 bases and J by 3 bases, and 12 bases separated the two germline ends. Germline V gene sequence: CDR1 SGHRS, CDR2 YFSETQ. The CDR3 covers 12 residues. This CDR3 reads CASRQGDYEQYF. The CDR3, as DNA: TGCGCCAGTCGACAAGGCGACTACGAGCAGTACTTC.

This rearrangement joins TRBV15 to TRBJ1-3; no definite D call. V was cut by 1 base and J by 0 bases, with 16 bases left in between. Germline-derived CDR1 and CDR2 are LNHNV and YYDKDF (reference sequence). The CDR3 has 18 amino acids. The CDR3 protein is CATSRGWEGGASGNTIYF. DNA of the CDR3: TGTGCCACCAGCAGAGGTTGGGAGGGAGGAGCCTCTGGAAACACCATATATTTT.

The chain is built from TRBV7-3 and TRBJ2-7, with 9 bases aligning to TRBD1. The V gene's germline CDR1 is SGHTA and CDR2 FQGTGA. The ends lost 3 bases at V and 6 bases at J; junction bases unmatched: 9. This CDR3 contains 15 residues. CDR3 coding DNA: TGTGCCAGCAGCTTTTCCCCGGGACAGGGTTCCGAGCAGTACTTC. The encoded protein is CASSFSPGQGSEQYF.

This clone appeared a few times. This chain joins TRBV7-9 and TRBJ2-1; D perhaps matches TRBD2 (6 bases). CDR1 and CDR2 (germline): SEHNR, FQNEAQ (reference sequence). The CDR3 covers 14 residues. Trimming took 8 bases from V and 10 from J, leaving 21 bases between them. The CDR3 protein is CASVYTPGDTEQFF. The CDR3 DNA sequence: TGTGCCAGCGTCTACACGCCGGGGGATACCGAGCAGTTCTTC.

The chain uses TRBV4-1 and TRBJ2-2, with 12 bases lining up with TRBD1. CDR1 and CDR2 from the germline V gene are MGHRA and YSYEKL. The CDR3 covers 16 residues. Germline trimming cut 2 bases from V and 7 bases from J; bases unmatched to any gene: 5. Written as DNA, the CDR3 is TGCGCCAGCAGCCAACCGGGACAGGGGGCGGTCGGGGAGCTGTTTTTT. This sequence encodes CASSQPGQGAVGELFF.

The chain couples TRBV7-9 to TRBJ1-1; D is ambiguous. Looked up from germline, CDR1 is SEHNR and CDR2 is FQNEAQ (reference sequence). The ends were cut back, 3 bases at V and 1 base at J, with 6 bases in the middle. This CDR3 is 13 amino acids long. As DNA, the CDR3 is TGTGCCAGCAGCTTGGAGGGGAACACTGAAGCTTTCTTT. It yields the protein CASSLEGNTEAFF.

This rearrangement joins TRBV11-2 to TRBJ2-2, with TRBD2 matching over 15 bases. The CDR3 is 19 residues long. Per germline, CDR1 SGHAT and CDR2 FQNNGV. J lost 8 bases, V lost 4 bases, and 14 bases had no gene match. The CDR3 DNA follows: TGTGCCAGCAGCTCGATTGCCCCGGGACTAGCGGGAGGAGGGGGGGAGCTGTTTTTT. Translation: CASSSIAPGLAGGGGELFF. Combining the CDR3 with reference TRBV11-2 and TRBJ2-2 gives the whole variable domain EAGVAQSPRYKIIEKRQSVAFWCNPISGHATLYWYQQILGQGPKLLIQFQNNGVVDDSQLPKDRFSAERLKGVDSTLKIQPAKLEDSAVYLCASSSIAPGLAGGGGELFFGEGSRLTVL.

This rearrangement joins TRBV2 to TRBJ1-1, with 7 bases aligning to TRBD1. From germline, CDR1 is SNHLY and CDR2 FYNNEI. The CDR3 totals 14 residues. The trim removed 11 bases at V and 1 base at J, leaving 10 bases unmatched. In DNA, the CDR3 is TGTGCCGGCACACAGGGGCTAGGGAACACTGAAGCTTTCTTT. Protein sequence: CAGTQGLGNTEAFF. Full variable domain (remainder filled in from reference TRBV2 and TRBJ1-1): EPEVTQTPSHQVTQMGQEVILRCVPISNHLYFYWYRQILGQKVEFLVSFYNNEISEKSEIFDDQFSVERPDGSNFTLKIRSTKLEDSAMYFCAGTQGLGNTEAFFGQGTRLTVV.

This clone was counted a single time. The chain recombines TRBV27 with TRBJ1-2, with D perhaps matching TRBD1 (5 bases). The CDR3 contains 16 residues. From germline, CDR1 is MNHEY and CDR2 SMNVEV (reference sequence). V was clipped by 8 bases and J by 0 bases, with 19 bases between them. This CDR3 is CASFAGGIPTNYGYTF. Here the CDR3 DNA reads TGTGCCAGCTTTGCCGGGGGGATACCTACTAACTATGGCTACACCTTC.

The V gene is TRBV5-4, the J gene TRBJ1-1; 10 bases map to TRBD1. After removal of 4 bases from V and 5 bases from J, the junction contained 11 bases not matched to a gene. This CDR3 region has 16 residues. Looked up from germline, CDR1 is SGHNT and CDR2 is YYREEE (reference sequence). The CDR3 DNA reads TGTGCCAGCAGCGCGCCGGGACAGGGGTTGAGAACTGAAGCTTTCTTT. Translation: CASSAPGQGLRTEAFF.

This clone was counted once. The V gene is TRBV27, the J gene TRBJ2-4; 10 bases match TRBD2. Trimming at V came to 3 bases and at J to 12 bases, leaving 8 bases not matched to a gene. This CDR3 is built from 14 residues. Germline values: CDR1 MNHEY, CDR2 SMNVEV (reference sequence). The CDR3 region has the DNA TGTGCCAGCAGTTTCGATTCTAGCGGGAGCTCTCAGTACTTC. Protein product: CASSFDSSGSSQYF.

V and J are TRBV18 and TRBJ1-5, with 8 bases that match TRBD1. V was pared by 1 base and J by 4 bases, with 3 bases of the junction left unmatched. This CDR3 region has 15 residues. CDR1 is KGHSH and CDR2 is LQKENI in the germline V gene. CDR3 protein: CASSPQGQVNQPQHF. The DNA for the CDR3 is TGTGCCAGCTCACCACAGGGACAGGTTAATCAGCCCCAGCATTTT.

The rearrangement joins TRBV4-2 to TRBJ2-7, with D possibly TRBD2 on 7 matching bases. Germline V gives CDR1 LGHNA, CDR2 YNFKEQ. CDR3 length: 15 amino acids. Trimming shortened V by 0 bases and J by 2 bases, and 11 bases separated the two germline ends. CDR3 in amino acids: CASSQEGGGPYEQYF. CDR3 nucleotides: TGTGCCAGCAGCCAAGAGGGAGGGGGGCCCTACGAGCAGTACTTC.

This CDR3 is CASSRDRREKLFF. In DNA form, the CDR3 reads TGTGCCAGCAGTCGGGACAGACGGGAAAAACTGTTTTTT. The chain joins TRBV6-5 to TRBJ1-4, with 7 bases lining up with TRBD1. Germline trimming cut 5 bases from V and 8 bases from J; bases unmatched to any gene: 5. The germline gives CDR1 MNHEY, CDR2 SVGAGI. The CDR3 has 13 residues.

V usage is TRBV28 and J usage is TRBJ1-5; D gene ambiguous. Germline loops: CDR1 MDHEN, CDR2 SYDVKM. The CDR3 totals 8 residues. V was trimmed by 10 bases and J by 8 bases, leaving 3 bases between them. CDR3 in amino acids: CATEPQHF. For the CDR3, the DNA is TGTGCCACCGAGCCCCAGCATTTT.

The gene calls are TRBV7-2 and TRBJ2-1; D possibly corresponds to TRBD1 (6 bases). The CDR3 runs 14 residues. Germline V lookup: CDR1 SGHTA, CDR2 FQGNSA. Deletions cut 3 bases from V and 8 bases from J, with 14 bases between. Here the CDR3 reads CASSFQGSGDEQFF. The CDR3 region has the DNA TGTGCCAGCAGCTTTCAGGGGTCCGGGGATGAGCAGTTCTTC.

This chain links TRBV4-2 with TRBJ1-1, with TRBD1 as a possible D gene (6 bases). Germline V CDR1 and CDR2: LGHNA, YNFKEQ. The CDR3 contains 15 residues. V was pared by 6 bases and J by 2 bases, with 16 bases between. CDR3 protein: CASSSPGTRNTEAFF. CDR3 DNA: TGTGCCAGCAGTAGTCCAGGGACAAGAAACACTGAAGCTTTCTTT.

V and J are TRBV4-1 and TRBJ2-5, with TRBD2 identical over 13 bases. The CDR3 length is 19 residues. Germline-derived CDR1 and CDR2 are MGHRA and YSYEKL. V lost 1 base and J lost 1; bases outside the gene matches: 9. This chain's CDR3 is CASSQVLAGGPGSQETQYF. CDR3 in DNA: TGCGCCAGCAGCCAAGTACTAGCGGGAGGGCCGGGGAGCCAAGAGACCCAGTACTTC.

The chain uses TRBV4-3 and TRBJ2-7; 7 bases line up with TRBD1. V was pared by 0 bases and J by 4 bases, with 12 bases of the junction left unmatched. This CDR3 has 17 amino acids. Germline V CDR1 and CDR2: LGHNA, YSLEER. CDR3 residues: CASSQDAWGQKGYEQYF. The CDR3 coding sequence is TGCGCCAGCAGCCAAGATGCGTGGGGACAGAAAGGATACGAGCAGTACTTC.

This chain links TRBV30 with TRBJ2-7; TRBD1 matches at 7 bases. This CDR3 has 15 amino acids. With 4 bases clipped from V and 2 bases from J, the junction kept 11 bases outside the gene matches. The germline CDR1 and CDR2 sequences are GTSNPN and SVGIG (reference sequence). CDR3 nucleotides: TGTGCCTGGACTGCTCAGCTCGGGACAGCCTACGAGCAGTACTTC. This gives the protein CAWTAQLGTAYEQYF.

The chain recombines TRBV5-5 with TRBJ1-2; D is ambiguous. There are 14 residues in the CDR3. The V gene's germline CDR1 is SGHKS and CDR2 YYEKEE (reference sequence). The V gene lost 4 bases and the J gene lost 7 bases, with 17 bases spanning the gap. In nucleotides, the CDR3 is TGTGCCAGCAGCCCACATGGAGGTCTGGGTGGCTACACCTTC. It is translated as CASSPHGGLGGYTF.

The genes are TRBV6-5 and TRBJ1-3; 9 bases line up with TRBD1. Germline V CDR1 and CDR2: MNHEY, SVGAGI. The CDR3 runs to 15 residues. The V gene end was trimmed by 2 bases and the J gene end by 8 bases; junction bases not matched to a gene: 7. This chain's CDR3 is CASSYEGTGSHTIYF. Written as DNA, the CDR3 is TGTGCCAGCAGTTACGAAGGGACAGGGAGTCACACCATATATTTT.

The rearrangement uses TRBV25-1 and TRBJ1-3; D possibly corresponds to TRBD1 (6 bases). The CDR3 spans 15 residues. The V gene lost 7 bases and the J gene lost 8 bases, with 21 bases spanning the gap. Germline CDR1 is MGHDK and CDR2 is SYGVNS. DNA of the CDR3: TGTGCCAGCATCCCGGACAGCCCTGCAAGGGACACCATATATTTT. It translates to CASIPDSPARDTIYF.

The chain combines TRBV25-1 with TRBJ2-5, with 11 bases aligning to TRBD1. The J call is uncertain, as TRBJ2-7 better fits the DNA end. The CDR3 covers 16 residues. Germline loops: CDR1 MGHDK, CDR2 SYGVNS. The CDR3 spells CASSPRGQGGSYEQYF. The CDR3 DNA follows: TGTGCCAGCAGTCCCCGGGGACAGGGGGGCTCCTACGAGCAGTACTTC.

The chain links TRBV7-3 to TRBJ2-7; 13 positions match TRBD2. The CDR3 length is 18 residues. Germline V CDR1 and CDR2: SGHTA, FQGTGA. The V and J ends lost 4 bases and 0 bases, in that order; junction bases with no gene match: 9. The CDR3 sequence: CASSSRTSGGENSYEQYF. Here the CDR3 DNA reads TGTGCCAGCAGCTCTAGGACTAGCGGGGGTGAGAACTCCTACGAGCAGTACTTC.

This chain links TRBV5-1 with TRBJ2-5; TRBD2 agrees at 8 bases. The DNA end is a closer match to TRBJ2-7, so the J assignment may be wrong. CDR1 is SGHRS and CDR2 is YFSETQ in the germline V gene. The CDR3 covers 17 residues. The CDR3 nucleotides read TGCGCCAGCAGCTTGTCCTCATCCAGCGGGAGCCCATACGAGCAGTACTTC. This codes for CASSLSSSSGSPYEQYF.

The V call is TRBV30, the J call TRBJ1-2; D unclear. Trimming took off 4 bases at V and 8 bases at J, with 20 bases between the two ends. The CDR3 is 14 residues long. Germline loops: CDR1 GTSNPN, CDR2 SVGIG (reference sequence). DNA for the CDR3: TGTGCCTGGACGAGGGCAGGACTAACTTGGGGCTACACCTTC. Protein sequence: CAWTRAGLTWGYTF. The full variable domain, completed using reference TRBV30 and TRBJ1-2, is SQTIHQWPATLVQPVGSPLSLECTVEGTSNPNLYWYRQAAGRGLQLLFYSVGIGQISSEVPQNLSASRPQDRQFILSSKKLLLSDSGFYLCAWTRAGLTWGYTFGSGTRLTVV.

The chain recombines TRBV13 with TRBJ1-2, with D possibly being TRBD1 (6 bases). Trimming shortened V by 2 bases and J by 3 bases, and 19 bases separated the two germline ends. From germline, CDR1 is PRHDT and CDR2 FYEKMQ (reference sequence). This CDR3 has 17 amino acids. Written as DNA, the CDR3 is TGTGCCAGCAGCTTAACGGGAAGGCACAGGGCCGACTATGGCTACACCTTC. Amino acid sequence: CASSLTGRHRADYGYTF.

The genes are TRBV30 and TRBJ2-2; D gene uncertain. The CDR3 is 14 residues long. Per germline, CDR1 GTSNPN and CDR2 SVGIG (reference sequence). Between the trimmed V and J ends, which lost 2 bases and 2 bases, there was a span of 9 bases. The DNA for the CDR3 is TGTGCCTGGAGTTGGCTGATCAACACCGGGGAGCTGTTTTTT. Amino acids: CAWSWLINTGELFF.

The chain uses TRBV7-9 and TRBJ2-3, with no clear D. The CDR3 sequence is 12 residues long. Looked up from germline, CDR1 is SEHNR and CDR2 is FQNEAQ (reference sequence). V was trimmed by 2 bases and J by 2 bases, leaving 2 bases between them. The CDR3 bases are TGTGCCAGCAGCTTACTCACAGATACGCAGTATTTT. Translation gives CASSLLTDTQYF.